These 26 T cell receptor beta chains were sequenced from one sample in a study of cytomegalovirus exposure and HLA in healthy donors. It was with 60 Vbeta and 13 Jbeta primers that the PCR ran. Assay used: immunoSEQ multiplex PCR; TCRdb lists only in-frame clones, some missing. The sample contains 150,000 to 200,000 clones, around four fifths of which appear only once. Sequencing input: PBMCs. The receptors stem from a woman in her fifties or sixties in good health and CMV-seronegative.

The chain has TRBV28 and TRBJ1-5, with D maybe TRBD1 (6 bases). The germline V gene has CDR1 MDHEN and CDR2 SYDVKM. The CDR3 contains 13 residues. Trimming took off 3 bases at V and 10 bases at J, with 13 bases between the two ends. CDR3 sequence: CASSLSGAKPQHF. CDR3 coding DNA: TGTGCCAGCAGTTTGTCAGGGGCGAAACCCCAGCATTTT.

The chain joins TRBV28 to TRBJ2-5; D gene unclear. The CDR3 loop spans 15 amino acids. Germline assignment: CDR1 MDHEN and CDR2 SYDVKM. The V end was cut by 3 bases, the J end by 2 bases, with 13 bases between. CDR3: CASSFPQLSQETQYF. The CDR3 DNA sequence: TGTGCCAGCAGTTTCCCCCAACTTAGTCAAGAGACCCAGTACTTC.

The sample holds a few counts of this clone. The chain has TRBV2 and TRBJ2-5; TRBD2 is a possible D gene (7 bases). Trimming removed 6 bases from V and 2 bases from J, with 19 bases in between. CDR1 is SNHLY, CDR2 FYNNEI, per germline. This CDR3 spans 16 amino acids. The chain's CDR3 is CASRKGGGGLQETQYF. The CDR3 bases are TGTGCCAGCAGGAAGGGGGGGGGCGGACTACAAGAGACCCAGTACTTC.

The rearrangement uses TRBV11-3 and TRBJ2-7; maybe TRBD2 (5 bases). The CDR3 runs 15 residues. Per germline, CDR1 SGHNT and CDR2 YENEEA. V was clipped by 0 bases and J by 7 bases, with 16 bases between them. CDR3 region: CASSLDNAASGEQYF. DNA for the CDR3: TGTGCCAGCAGCTTAGATAACGCGGCATCGGGAGAGCAGTACTTC.

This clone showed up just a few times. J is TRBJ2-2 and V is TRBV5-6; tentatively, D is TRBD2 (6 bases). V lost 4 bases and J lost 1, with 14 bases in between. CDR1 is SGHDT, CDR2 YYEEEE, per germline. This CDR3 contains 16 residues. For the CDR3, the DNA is TGTGCCAGCAGCCTGGATGGCGGGATGAACACCGGGGAGCTGTTTTTT. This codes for CASSLDGGMNTGELFF. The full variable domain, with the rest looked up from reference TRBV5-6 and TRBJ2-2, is DAGVTQSPTHLIKTRGQQVTLRCSPKSGHDTVSWYQQALGQGPQFIFQYYEEEERQRGNFPDRFSGHQFPNYSSELNVNALLLGDSALYLCASSLDGGMNTGELFFGEGSRLTVL.

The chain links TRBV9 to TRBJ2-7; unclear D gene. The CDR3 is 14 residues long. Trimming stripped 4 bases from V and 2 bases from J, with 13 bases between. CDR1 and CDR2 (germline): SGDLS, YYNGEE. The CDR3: CASSFAQIPYEQYF. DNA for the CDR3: TGTGCCAGCAGCTTTGCACAGATACCCTACGAGCAGTACTTC.

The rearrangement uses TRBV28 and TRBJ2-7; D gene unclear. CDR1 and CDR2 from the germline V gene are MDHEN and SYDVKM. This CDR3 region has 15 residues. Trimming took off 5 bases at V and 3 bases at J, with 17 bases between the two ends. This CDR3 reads CASSSVVLLFYEQYF. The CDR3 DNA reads TGTGCCAGCAGTAGCGTCGTCTTACTGTTCTACGAGCAGTACTTC.

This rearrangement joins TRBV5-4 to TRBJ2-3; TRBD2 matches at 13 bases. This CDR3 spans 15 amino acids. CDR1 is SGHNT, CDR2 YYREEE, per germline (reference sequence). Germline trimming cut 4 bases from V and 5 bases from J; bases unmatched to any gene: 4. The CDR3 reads CASSIRLAGGDTQYF. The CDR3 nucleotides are TGTGCCAGCAGCATAAGACTAGCGGGAGGAGATACGCAGTATTTT.

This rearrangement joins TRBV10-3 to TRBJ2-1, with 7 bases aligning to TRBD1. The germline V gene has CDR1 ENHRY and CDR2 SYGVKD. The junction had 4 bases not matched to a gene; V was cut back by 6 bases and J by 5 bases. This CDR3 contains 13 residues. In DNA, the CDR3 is TGTGCCATCAGAGAGGGGGCTGACAATGAGCAGTTCTTC. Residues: CAIREGADNEQFF.

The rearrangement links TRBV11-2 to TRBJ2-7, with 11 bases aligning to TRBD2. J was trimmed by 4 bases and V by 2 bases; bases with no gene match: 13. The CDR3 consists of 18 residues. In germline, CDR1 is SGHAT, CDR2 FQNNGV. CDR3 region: CASSLLVSGGAWAYEQYF. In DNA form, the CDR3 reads TGTGCCAGCAGCTTATTAGTTAGCGGGGGGGCCTGGGCATACGAGCAGTACTTC.

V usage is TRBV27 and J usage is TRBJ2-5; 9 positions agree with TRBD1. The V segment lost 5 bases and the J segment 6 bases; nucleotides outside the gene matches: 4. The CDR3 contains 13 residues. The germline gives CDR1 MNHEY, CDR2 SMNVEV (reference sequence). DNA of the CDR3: TGTGCCAGCAGTACACAGGGGGCGAAGACCCAGTACTTC. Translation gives CASSTQGAKTQYF.

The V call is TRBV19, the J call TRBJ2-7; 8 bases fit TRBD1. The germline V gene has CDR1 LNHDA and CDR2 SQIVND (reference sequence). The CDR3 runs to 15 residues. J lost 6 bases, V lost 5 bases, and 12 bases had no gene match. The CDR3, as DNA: TGTGCCAGTAGTTCCCGGACAGGGACGTTCTCCGAGCAGTACTTC. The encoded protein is CASSSRTGTFSEQYF.

The CDR3 region has the DNA TGTGCCAGCTCTCTTCCTTCCTACGAGCAGTACTTC. Translation gives CASSLPSYEQYF. The chain uses TRBV18 and TRBJ2-7; D unresolved. From germline, CDR1 is KGHSH and CDR2 LQKENI. The CDR3 consists of 12 residues. V dropped 6 bases and J dropped 1 base, with 7 bases sitting between them.

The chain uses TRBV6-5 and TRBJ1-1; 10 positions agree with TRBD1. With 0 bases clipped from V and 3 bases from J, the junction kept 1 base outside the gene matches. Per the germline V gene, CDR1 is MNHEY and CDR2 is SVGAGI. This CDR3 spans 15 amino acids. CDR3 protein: CASSYSGTGDTEAFF. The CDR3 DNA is TGTGCCAGCAGTTACTCGGGGACAGGGGACACTGAAGCTTTCTTT.

This CDR3 reads CASTPRGTGGSLSYNSPLHF. The CDR3 DNA is TGTGCCAGCACCCCCCGGGGTACAGGGGGTTCACTCTCCTATAATTCACCCCTCCACTTT. The chain carries TRBV27 and TRBJ1-6; 8 bases agree with TRBD1. The CDR3 is 20 residues long. V lost 7 bases to trimming and J lost 0 bases; unmatched junction nucleotides: 17. The germline V gene encodes CDR1 MNHEY and CDR2 SMNVEV (reference sequence).

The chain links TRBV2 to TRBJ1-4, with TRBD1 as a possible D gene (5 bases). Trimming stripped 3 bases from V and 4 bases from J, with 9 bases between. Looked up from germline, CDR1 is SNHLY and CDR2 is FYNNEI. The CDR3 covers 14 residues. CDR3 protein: CASSERQSNEKLFF. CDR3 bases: TGTGCCAGCAGTGAGCGACAGAGTAATGAAAAACTGTTTTTT.

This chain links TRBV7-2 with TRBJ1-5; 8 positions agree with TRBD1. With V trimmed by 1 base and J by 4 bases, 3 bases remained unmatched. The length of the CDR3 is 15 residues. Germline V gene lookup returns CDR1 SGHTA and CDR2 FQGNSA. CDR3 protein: CASSLGDRPNQPQHF. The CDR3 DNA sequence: TGTGCCAGCAGCTTAGGGGACAGGCCTAATCAGCCCCAGCATTTT.

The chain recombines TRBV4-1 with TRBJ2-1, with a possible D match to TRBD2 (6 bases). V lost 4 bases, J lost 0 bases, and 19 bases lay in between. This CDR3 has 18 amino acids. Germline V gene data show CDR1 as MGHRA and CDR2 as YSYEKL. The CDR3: CASSPLGELASSYNEQFF. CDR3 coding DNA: TGCGCCAGCAGCCCCCTCGGCGAACTAGCTAGCTCCTACAATGAGCAGTTCTTC.

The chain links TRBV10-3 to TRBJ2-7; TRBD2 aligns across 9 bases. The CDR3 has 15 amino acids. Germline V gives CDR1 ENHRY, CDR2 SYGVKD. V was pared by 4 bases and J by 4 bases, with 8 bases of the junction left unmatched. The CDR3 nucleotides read TGTGCCATCAGTGTAGCGGCGGGGGGGAAATACGAGCAGTACTTC. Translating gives CAISVAAGGKYEQYF.

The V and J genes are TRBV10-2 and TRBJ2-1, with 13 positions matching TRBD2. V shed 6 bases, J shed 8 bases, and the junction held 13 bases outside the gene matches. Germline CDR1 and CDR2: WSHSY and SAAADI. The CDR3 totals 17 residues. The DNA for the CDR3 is TGCGCCAGCAGGCTCGGACTAGCGGGGGTTGGCCTCCATGAGCAGTTCTTC. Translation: CASRLGLAGVGLHEQFF.

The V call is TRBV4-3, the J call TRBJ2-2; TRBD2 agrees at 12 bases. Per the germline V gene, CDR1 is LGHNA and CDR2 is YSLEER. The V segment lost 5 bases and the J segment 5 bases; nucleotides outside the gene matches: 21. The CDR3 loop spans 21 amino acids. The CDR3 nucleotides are TGCGCCAGCAGCTCTCTCCCGCGGGGCCTAGCGGGAGGGATTTGGACCGGGGAGCTGTTTTTT. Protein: CASSSLPRGLAGGIWTGELFF.

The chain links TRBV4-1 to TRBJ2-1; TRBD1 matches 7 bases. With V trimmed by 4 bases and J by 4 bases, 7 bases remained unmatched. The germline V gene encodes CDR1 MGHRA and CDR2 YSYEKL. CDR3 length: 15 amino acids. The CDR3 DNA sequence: TGCGCCAGCAGCCCTAGACAGGGTCCTTACAATGAGCAGTTCTTC. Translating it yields CASSPRQGPYNEQFF.

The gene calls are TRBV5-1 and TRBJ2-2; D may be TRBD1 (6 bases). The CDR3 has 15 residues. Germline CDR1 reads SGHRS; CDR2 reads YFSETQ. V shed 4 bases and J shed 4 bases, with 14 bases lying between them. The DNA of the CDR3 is TGCGCCAGCAGCCCCTCCTTGGGGGCCACCGGGGAGCTGTTTTTT. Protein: CASSPSLGATGELFF. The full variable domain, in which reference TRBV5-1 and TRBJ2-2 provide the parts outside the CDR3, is KAGVTQTPRYLIKTRGQQVTLSCSPISGHRSVSWYQQTPGQGLQFLFEYFSETQRNKGNFPGRFSGRQFSNSRSEMNVSTLELGDSALYLCASSPSLGATGELFFGEGSRLTVL.

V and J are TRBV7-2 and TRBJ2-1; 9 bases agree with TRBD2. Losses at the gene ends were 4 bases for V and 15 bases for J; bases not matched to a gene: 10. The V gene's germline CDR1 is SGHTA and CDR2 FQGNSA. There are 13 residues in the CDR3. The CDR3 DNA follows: TGTGCCAGCAGCTCCTATTTAGCGGGAGTGCGGTTCTTC. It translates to CASSSYLAGVRFF.

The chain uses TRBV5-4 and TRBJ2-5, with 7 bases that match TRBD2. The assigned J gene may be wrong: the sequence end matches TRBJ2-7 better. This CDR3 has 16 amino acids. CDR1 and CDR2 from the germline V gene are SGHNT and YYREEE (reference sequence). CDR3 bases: TGTGCCAGCAGCTTGGTTGGCAGCGGGGCGGCCTACGAGCAGTACTTC. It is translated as CASSLVGSGAAYEQYF.

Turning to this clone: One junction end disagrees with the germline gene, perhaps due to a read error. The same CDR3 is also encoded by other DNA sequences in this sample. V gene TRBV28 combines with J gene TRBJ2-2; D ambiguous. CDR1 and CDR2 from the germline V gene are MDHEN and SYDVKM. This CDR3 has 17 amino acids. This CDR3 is CASSSLLESGYTGELFF. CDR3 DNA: TGTGCCAGCAGCTCCCTTTTGGAATCGGGTTACACTGGGGAGCTGTTTTTT.